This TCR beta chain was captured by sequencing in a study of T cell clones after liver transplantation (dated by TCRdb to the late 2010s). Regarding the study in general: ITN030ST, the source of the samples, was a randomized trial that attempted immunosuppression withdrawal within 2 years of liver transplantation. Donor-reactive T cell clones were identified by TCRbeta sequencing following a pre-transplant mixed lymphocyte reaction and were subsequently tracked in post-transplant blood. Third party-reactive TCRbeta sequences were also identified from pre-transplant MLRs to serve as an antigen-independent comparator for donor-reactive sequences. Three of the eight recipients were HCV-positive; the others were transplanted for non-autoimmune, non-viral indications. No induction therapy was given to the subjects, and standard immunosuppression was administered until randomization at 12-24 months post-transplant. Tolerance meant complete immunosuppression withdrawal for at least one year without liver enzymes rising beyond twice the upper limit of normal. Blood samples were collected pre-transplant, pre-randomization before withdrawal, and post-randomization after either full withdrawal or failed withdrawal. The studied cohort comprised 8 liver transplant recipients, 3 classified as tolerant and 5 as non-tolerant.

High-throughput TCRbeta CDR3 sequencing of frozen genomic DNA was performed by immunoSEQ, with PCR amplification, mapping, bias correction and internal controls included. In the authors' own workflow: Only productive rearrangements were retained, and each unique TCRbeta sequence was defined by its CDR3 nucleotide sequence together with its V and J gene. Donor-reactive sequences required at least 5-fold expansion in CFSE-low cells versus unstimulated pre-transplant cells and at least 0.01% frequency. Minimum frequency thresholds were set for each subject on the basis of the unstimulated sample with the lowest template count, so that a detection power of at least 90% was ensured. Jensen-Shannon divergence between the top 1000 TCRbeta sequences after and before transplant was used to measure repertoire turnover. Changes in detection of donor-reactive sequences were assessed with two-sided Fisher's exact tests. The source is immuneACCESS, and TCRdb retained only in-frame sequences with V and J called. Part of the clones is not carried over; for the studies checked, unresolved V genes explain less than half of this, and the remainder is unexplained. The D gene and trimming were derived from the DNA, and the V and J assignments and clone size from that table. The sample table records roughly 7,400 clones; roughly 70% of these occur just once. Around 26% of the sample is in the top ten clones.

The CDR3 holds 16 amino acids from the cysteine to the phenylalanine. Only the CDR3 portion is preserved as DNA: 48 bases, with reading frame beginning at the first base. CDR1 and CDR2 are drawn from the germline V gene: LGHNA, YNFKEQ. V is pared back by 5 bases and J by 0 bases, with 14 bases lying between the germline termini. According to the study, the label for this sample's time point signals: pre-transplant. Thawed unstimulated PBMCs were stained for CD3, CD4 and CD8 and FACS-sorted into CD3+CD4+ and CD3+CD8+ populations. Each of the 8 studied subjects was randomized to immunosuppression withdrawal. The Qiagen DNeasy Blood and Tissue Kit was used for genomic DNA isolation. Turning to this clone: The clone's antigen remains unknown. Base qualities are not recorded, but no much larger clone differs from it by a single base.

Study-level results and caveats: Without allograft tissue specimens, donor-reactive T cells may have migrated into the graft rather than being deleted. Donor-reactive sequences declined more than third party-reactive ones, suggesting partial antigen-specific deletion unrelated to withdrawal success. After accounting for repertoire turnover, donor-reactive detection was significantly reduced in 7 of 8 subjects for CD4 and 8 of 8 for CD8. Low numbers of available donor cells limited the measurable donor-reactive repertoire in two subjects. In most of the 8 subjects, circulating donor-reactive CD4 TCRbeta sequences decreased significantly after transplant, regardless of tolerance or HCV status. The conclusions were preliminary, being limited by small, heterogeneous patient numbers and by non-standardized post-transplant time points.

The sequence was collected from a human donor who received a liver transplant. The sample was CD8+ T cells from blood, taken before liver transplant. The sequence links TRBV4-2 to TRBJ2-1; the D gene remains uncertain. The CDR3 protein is CASSALKEYSYNEQFF. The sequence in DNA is TGTGCCAGCAGCGCGCTCAAGGAGTACTCCTACAATGAGCAGTTCTTC.